This T cell receptor (beta chain) comes out of a study of shared clonotypes between healthy human individuals (dated by TCRdb to the early 2020s). Notes on the research overall: A few men and a couple of women, aged 18 to 49 years, made up the cohort. Per donor, three plates each were used for CD4 naive and CD4 memory, two for CD8 naive, and one for CD8 memory. To estimate repertoire size and how much clonotype sharing occurs between individuals, the study deeply sequenced the blood TCR repertoires of several healthy adults. To increase sequencing depth and limit assay-specific biases, TCR repertoire library preparation and sequencing were carried out by different laboratories using diverse techniques. Each donor's leukapheresis produced roughly between about 0.8 and 10 billion PBMCs. Points the paper makes about the study in general: Pairwise subsampling led to the expectation that sequencing depth would affect the degree of clonotype sharing among donors. Even with the large sequencing depth, rarefaction of the sorted-subset datasets indicated that sequencing was incomplete. Compared with non-shared clonotypes, the clonotypes found in all four sorted-subset donors had higher generation probabilities. Sampling was limited to blood, and TCR repertoires in tissue likely differ from TCR repertoires in blood. Because the study included only a small number of donors, the genetic and exposure-history diversity represented was limited. About 5% of naive CD4, around 3.5% of naive CD8, 2% to 2.5% of memory CD4, and 0.4% of memory CD8 clonotypes were shared across a few donors. Naive subsets generally had larger estimated clonotype richness than memory subsets.

Using the deep immunoSEQ assay, multiplex PCR amplified TCR CDR3 regions from genomic DNA. Genomic DNA extracted from each cell subset was distributed evenly over all wells of several immunoSEQ 96-well plates, and each plate served as one replicate. For sorted subsets, roughly 190 ng of genomic DNA, equivalent to some 33,000 T cell genomes, went into each replicate PCR. Purified libraries were quantified with a Qubit 3.0 fluorometer, sized on a Bioanalyzer 2100, and re-quantified with the KAPA Library Quantification kit. Every immunoSEQ 96-well plate was sequenced on a dedicated single-read 150-cycle Illumina NextSeq 550 flow cell. Per the original workflow: Because the immunoSEQ output held only junctional sequences and lacked quality scores, the filtering could not match the filtering applied to full-length reads. Sequences were annotated with PyIR, a Python wrapper for IgBLAST v1.9, and V/J genes and CDR3 were assigned using IMGT germline references. Reads with weak V/J assignments (E-value above 1e-6), missing CDR3, stop codons, out-of-frame junctions, or ambiguous translated residues were removed. V3J clonotypes were defined by identical inferred V gene, J gene, and CDR3 amino acid sequence. The percentage overlap between two repertoires was calculated by dividing the number of shared unique clonotypes by the size of the smaller repertoire. Richness of each repertoire was evaluated using RTK rarefaction, the Chao1 estimator, and Recon v2.1 estimates of unobserved clonotypes. Generation probabilities for all TCRbeta clonotypes obtained by the gDNA method from several donors were computed using OLGA. TCRdb re-hosts the immuneACCESS table, in-frame sequences only. Its copies lack some clones; in the studies checked, an unresolved V gene accounts for under half of them, and the cause for the rest is not known. For V, J and clone size, that table is used; D and trimming come from the DNA. This sample has fewer than 1.8 million clones in its table, and less than 99% of those were observed once. About 0.34% of the sample is held by the ten biggest clonotypes.

The donors were healthy, HIV-negative adults with no recently reported acute infections or vaccinations. All donors were Caucasian adults living in Nashville, Tennessee, USA. CD4+ T cells were enriched by magnetic negative selection, after which naive cells were positively selected on CD45RA and the negative fraction was taken as the memory subset. Blood was obtained by leukapheresis, after which PBMCs were separated by Ficoll-Histopaque density gradient centrifugation and cryopreserved in liquid nitrogen vapor phase. Purity and quantity of every magnetically sorted T cell population were checked by analytical flow cytometry. From each sorted fraction, genomic DNA was isolated and quantified by UV absorbance on a Nanodrop 2000c. V lost 6 bases and J lost 8 bases; the stretch between them is 15 bases long. The CDR3 starts with the cysteine, ends with the phenylalanine, and has 13 residues. The CDR3 DNA has 39 bases and is translated from base 1. CDR1 is given as SGHTA and CDR2 as FQGNSA, both from the germline V gene.

Details on this clone: The specificity of this receptor is unknown. Base qualities are missing; no much larger clone stands one base away.

The material sequenced was naive CD4+ T cells sorted from blood. Taken with the paper, the label for cell subset or site translates to: CD45RA+ positively selected. The sequence was collected from a man between 25 and 39 years old in good health. Recombination joined TRBV7-2 with TRBJ2-3; the D segment could be TRBD2, given 6 matching bases. The DNA sequence is TGTGCCAGCAGGCGGGACCAGACTCGTACGCAGTATTTT. Translated, this is CASRRDQTRTQYF.